The text below deals with one T cell receptor beta chain. CDR3 size: 17 residues. Germline CDR1 is SEHNR and CDR2 is FQNEAQ (reference sequence). After removal of 11 bases from V and 1 base from J, the junction contained 16 bases not matched to a gene. The sample is drawn from a study of blood T cell repertoires in COVID-19. At the level of the study: Spain, Italy and the United States supplied samples that represented acute and convalescent COVID-19. Sample material is recorded as cDNA or gDNA derived from T cells, B-cell-depleted T cells, or PBMCs.

In the study's own analysis: Amplification of reference gene primers provided the estimated nucleated cell counts. Data came from immunoSEQ multiplex PCR; TCRdb stores just in-frame clones and leaves some out. The D gene and trimming were derived from the DNA, and the V and J assignments and clone size from that table. The data show approximately 70,000 clones, with about 90% seen just once and about 2.4% held by the top ten. The gene calls are TRBV7-9 and TRBJ2-3, with 9 bases that match TRBD2. The receptor was derived from a human donor in a cohort sampled during active COVID-19. Sequencing was carried out using peripheral blood. The CDR3 loop is CALPETSGSGGTDTQYF. The CDR3 nucleotides are TGTGCCCTGCCGGAAACTAGCGGGTCGGGGGGCACAGATACGCAGTATTTT.